Each of the 28 T cell receptor beta chains below was sequenced from the same sample in a study of cytomegalovirus exposure and HLA in healthy donors. PCR employed 60 Vbeta and 13 Jbeta primers. Profiling relied on immunoSEQ multiplex PCR, and the TCRdb table lists in-frame clones only, not all of them. Of roughly 51,000 clones in the sample, around 81% were seen once. Sample: PBMCs. The source of these receptors is a boy younger than 18 in good health and CMV-seropositive.

This clone was recorded a few times. The limits of the CDR3 on the DNA are not certain, so only TCRdb's listed CDR3 is given. This chain uses TRBV21-1 with TRBJ1-3; the table's TRBD1 call for D was not verified on the DNA. TRBV21-1 is reported as a pseudogene. The CDR3 sequence runs 18 residues, both termini included. The CDR3 spells CASSKKGQIFGSGNTIYF.

This chain joins TRBV6-1 and TRBJ2-2; the match to TRBD2 covers 9 bases. The CDR3 is 20 amino acids. Looked up from germline, CDR1 is MNHNS and CDR2 is SASEGT. V lost 4 bases and J lost 7; bases outside the gene matches: 22. CDR3 region: CASSAIRPGTSGGSDGELFF. As DNA, the CDR3 is TGTGCCAGCAGTGCGATACGGCCCGGAACGAGCGGGGGGTCGGACGGGGAGCTGTTTTTT.

This chain links TRBV7-9 with TRBJ2-2; D may be TRBD2 (5 bases). V was clipped by 9 bases and J by 5 bases, with 10 bases between them. The CDR3 has 12 amino acids. CDR1 and CDR2 from the germline V gene are SEHNR and FQNEAQ (reference sequence). The DNA for the CDR3 is TGTGCCAGAAGAAGCGGTACCGGGGAGCTGTTTTTT. This codes for CARRSGTGELFF.

This sequence joins TRBV19 and TRBJ2-7; unclear D gene. The CDR3 is made up of 15 amino acids. Trimming took off 5 bases at V and 2 bases at J, with 16 bases between the two ends. Germline-derived CDR1 and CDR2 are LNHDA and SQIVND (reference sequence). CDR3: CASSSKTLPPYEQYF. The CDR3, as DNA: TGTGCCAGTAGTTCAAAGACACTTCCCCCCTACGAGCAGTACTTC.

The chain uses TRBV2 and TRBJ2-7; 12 nucleotides agree with TRBD2. Germline CDR1 is SNHLY and CDR2 is FYNNEI. The CDR3 runs 16 residues. The V segment lost 8 bases and the J segment 3 bases; nucleotides outside the gene matches: 11. CDR3 DNA: TGTGCCAGCCCAAAGACTAGCGGGGGCTTAGTCTACGAGCAGTACTTC. This codes for CASPKTSGGLVYEQYF. Drawing the rest from reference TRBV2 and TRBJ2-7, the complete variable domain is EPEVTQTPSHQVTQMGQEVILRCVPISNHLYFYWYRQILGQKVEFLVSFYNNEISEKSEIFDDQFSVERPDGSNFTLKIRSTKLEDSAMYFCASPKTSGGLVYEQYFGPGTRLTVT.

The chain recombines TRBV10-3 with TRBJ1-1; D is unresolved. Germline loops: CDR1 ENHRY, CDR2 SYGVKD. Trimming took 4 bases from V and 3 from J, leaving 12 bases between them. CDR3 length equals 14 residues. CDR3 loop: CAISASGGYTEAFF. The CDR3 DNA is TGTGCCATCAGTGCATCCGGAGGTTACACTGAAGCTTTCTTT.

V usage is TRBV28 and J usage is TRBJ1-1, with a possible D match to TRBD1 (6 bases). The CDR3 extends over 15 amino acids. Looked up from germline, CDR1 is MDHEN and CDR2 is SYDVKM. Trimming removed 2 bases at V and 4 bases at J, with 14 bases between. CDR3 amino acids: CASSLGGARSTEAFF. The CDR3 bases are TGTGCCAGCAGTTTAGGGGGGGCCCGTTCCACTGAAGCTTTCTTT.

The chain combines TRBV15 with TRBJ2-2; D remains ambiguous. Trimming stripped 0 bases from V and 8 bases from J, with 13 bases between. In germline, CDR1 is LNHNV, CDR2 YYDKDF (reference sequence). This CDR3 spans 15 amino acids. The CDR3 DNA reads TGTGCCACCAGCAGAGAGGGCTTTTTTCCGGGGGAGCTGTTTTTT. It specifies CATSREGFFPGELFF.

The V call is TRBV4-2, the J call TRBJ2-5; 14 positions match TRBD2. CDR3 length equals 18 residues. V lost 4 bases and J lost 0; bases outside the gene matches: 7. In germline, CDR1 is LGHNA, CDR2 YNFKEQ. The CDR3 nucleotides are TGTGCCAGCAGCCCCTCGGGACTAGCGGGGGATCACCAAGAGACCCAGTACTTC. Its protein is CASSPSGLAGDHQETQYF.

This clone came up a few times. V and J are TRBV5-1 and TRBJ1-2; the D is unclear. Germline V gene lookup returns CDR1 SGHRS and CDR2 YFSETQ. The CDR3 loop spans 15 amino acids. V lost 0 bases and J 4 bases, leaving 13 bases between the germline ends. CDR3 coding DNA: TGCGCCAGCAGCTTGGATTGGCCGCCGATCTATGGCTACACCTTC. Protein: CASSLDWPPIYGYTF.

This chain links TRBV7-8 with TRBJ1-2; 8 bases line up with TRBD1. Trimming cost V 4 bases and J 5 bases; bases outside gene matches: 9. The CDR3 spans 15 residues. CDR1 SGHVS and CDR2 FQNEAQ come from the germline V gene. This chain's CDR3 is CASSSYQGATYGYTF. The CDR3 nucleotides read TGTGCCAGCAGCTCATACCAGGGGGCTACTTATGGCTACACCTTC.

The CDR3 protein is CATSTGGGTEAFF. The CDR3 DNA is TGCGCCACGTCAACAGGGGGCGGCACTGAAGCTTTCTTT. This chain joins TRBV5-1 and TRBJ1-1; 9 bases agree with TRBD1. Losses at the gene ends were 9 bases for V and 4 bases for J; bases not matched to a gene: 7. This CDR3 is built from 13 residues. Germline V gives CDR1 SGHRS, CDR2 YFSETQ.

The genes are TRBV5-3 and TRBJ2-2; 7 nucleotides align to TRBD2. TRBV5-3 is labeled an ORF, and its function is uncertain. This CDR3 is built from 15 residues. Germline trimming cut 1 base from V and 8 bases from J; bases unmatched to any gene: 8. The CDR3 here is CARSLWRGIMGELFF. CDR3 nucleotides: TGTGCCAGAAGCTTGTGGCGGGGGATAATGGGGGAGCTGTTTTTT.

The CDR3 here is CASNIRAGNQPQHF. CDR3 bases: TGTGCCAGCAACATCAGGGCGGGCAATCAGCCCCAGCATTTT. The chain employs TRBV6-1 and TRBJ1-5; weak D call: TRBD1 (5 bases). Germline V CDR1 and CDR2: MNHNS, SASEGT. The CDR3 runs 14 residues. V was clipped by 7 bases and J by 2 bases, with 12 bases between them.

V usage is TRBV9 and J usage is TRBJ2-5, with D perhaps matching TRBD2 (5 bases). Per the germline V gene, CDR1 is SGDLS and CDR2 is YYNGEE. V was shortened by 0 bases and J by 3 bases, with 18 bases between the two germline ends. CDR3 length equals 17 residues. This CDR3 is CASSVEGVGFWEETQYF. In DNA form, the CDR3 reads TGTGCCAGCAGCGTAGAGGGAGTGGGGTTTTGGGAAGAGACCCAGTACTTC.

The chain links TRBV19 to TRBJ1-1, with D perhaps TRBD1 (5 bases). CDR3 length: 15 amino acids. V lost 3 bases and J 3 bases, leaving 14 bases between the germline ends. CDR1 LNHDA and CDR2 SQIVND come from the germline V gene (reference sequence). CDR3 bases: TGTGCCAGTAGTATTTGGGCAGGGTGGGACACTGAAGCTTTCTTT. It encodes CASSIWAGWDTEAFF.

CDR3 loop: CASSLGQGANEQYF. The CDR3 DNA sequence: TGCGCCAGCAGCTTGGGACAGGGGGCAAATGAGCAGTACTTC. This rearrangement joins TRBV5-1 to TRBJ2-7; 10 bases fit TRBD1. CDR3 length: 14 residues. The germline gives CDR1 SGHRS, CDR2 YFSETQ. V was clipped by 0 bases and J by 7 bases; unmatched bases: 4.

This chain joins TRBV2 and TRBJ2-7; maybe TRBD1 (6 bases). The V end was cut by 5 bases, the J end by 0 bases, with 8 bases between. The CDR3 runs to 13 residues. CDR1 SNHLY and CDR2 FYNNEI come from the germline V gene. The CDR3 reads CASSQQGSYEQYF. The CDR3 bases are TGTGCCAGCAGTCAACAGGGCTCCTACGAGCAGTACTTC.

The V gene is TRBV10-3, the J gene TRBJ2-7; TRBD1 agrees at 9 bases. V was pared by 3 bases and J by 5 bases, with 5 bases of the junction left unmatched. CDR3 length equals 14 residues. Germline CDR1 and CDR2: ENHRY and SYGVKD. CDR3 in amino acids: CAISDRDRENEQYF. The CDR3 coding sequence is TGTGCCATCAGTGATAGGGACAGGGAAAACGAGCAGTACTTC.

The sample holds one count of this clone. The chain carries TRBV5-4 and TRBJ2-7; no clear D gene. V was pared by 4 bases and J by 2 bases, with 19 bases between. From germline, CDR1 is SGHNT and CDR2 YYREEE (reference sequence). The CDR3 covers 16 residues. The CDR3 sequence: CASSPSGSSPTYEQYF. DNA of the CDR3: TGTGCCAGCAGCCCCTCGGGTTCCAGCCCAACCTACGAGCAGTACTTC.

There are a few counts of this clone. V is TRBV6-5 and J is TRBJ1-2; possible D gene TRBD1, 6 bases. The CDR3 is 14 residues long. V lost 2 bases and J lost 4, with 11 bases in between. CDR1 and CDR2 from the germline V gene are MNHEY and SVGAGI. The CDR3 DNA is TGTGCCAGCAGTTACGGCAGGGGCTCCTATGGCTACACCTTC. Amino acids: CASSYGRGSYGYTF.

This clone has just a few counts. The rearrangement links TRBV14 to TRBJ2-7, with a possible D match to TRBD2 (6 bases). CDR3 size: 14 residues. V was cut by 4 bases and J by 3 bases, with 13 bases left in between. Per germline, CDR1 SGHDN and CDR2 FVKESK. This CDR3 reads CASSPGRSYYEQYF. CDR3 DNA: TGTGCCAGCAGCCCAGGGAGGAGTTACTACGAGCAGTACTTC.

V is TRBV2 and J is TRBJ1-5, with D possibly being TRBD1 (5 bases). Trimming removed 4 bases at V and 5 bases at J, with 15 bases between. The length of the CDR3 is 15 residues. Germline CDR1 reads SNHLY; CDR2 reads FYNNEI. The CDR3 loop reads CASSASVRGDQPQHF. The CDR3 nucleotides are TGTGCCAGCAGTGCGTCAGTGCGGGGCGATCAGCCCCAGCATTTT.

The CDR3 nucleotides read TGCGCCAGCAGCTTGGGCGAGCTCCTCTCCAATTCACCCCTCCACTTT. This codes for CASSLGELLSNSPLHF. J is TRBJ1-6 and V is TRBV5-1; D is undetermined. The V end lost 0 bases, the J end lost 7 bases, and 14 bases lay between the germline ends. This CDR3 has 16 residues. CDR1 is SGHRS, CDR2 YFSETQ, per germline.

This chain links TRBV13 with TRBJ1-1, with D maybe TRBD1 (5 bases). V lost 5 bases to trimming and J lost 1 base, with 8 bases between them. The germline gives CDR1 PRHDT, CDR2 FYEKMQ (reference sequence). The CDR3 has 13 amino acids. CDR3 coding DNA: TGTGCCAGCAGCCAGGACAAGAACACTGAAGCTTTCTTT. Protein sequence: CASSQDKNTEAFF.

This clone was counted a few times. V gene TRBV5-1 combines with J gene TRBJ2-1, with 9 bases identical to TRBD2. V was pared by 4 bases and J by 3 bases, with 14 bases of the junction left unmatched. The germline gives CDR1 SGHRS, CDR2 YFSETQ. CDR3 length equals 18 residues. DNA of the CDR3: TGCGCCAGCAGCCCCCTTCCGGCTAGCGGGGTAATCTACAATGAGCAGTTCTTC. This codes for CASSPLPASGVIYNEQFF.

This rearrangement joins TRBV19 to TRBJ1-5; 7 positions agree with TRBD1. V gave up 6 bases and J gave up 3 bases; unmatched junction bases: 5. This CDR3 comprises 14 residues. CDR1 is LNHDA and CDR2 is SQIVND in the germline V gene (reference sequence). The CDR3 DNA reads TGTGCCAGTAGCCCGACAGGGCCCAATCAGCCCCAGCATTTT. Its protein product is CASSPTGPNQPQHF.

The gene calls are TRBV19 and TRBJ1-3, with D uncertain. This CDR3 has 15 residues. Germline V gene data show CDR1 as LNHDA and CDR2 as SQIVND (reference sequence). V dropped 6 bases and J dropped 0 bases, with 12 bases sitting between them. In DNA, the CDR3 is TGTGCCAGTAGATCTGCGGATAGCTCTGGAAACACCATATATTTT. Residues: CASRSADSSGNTIYF.